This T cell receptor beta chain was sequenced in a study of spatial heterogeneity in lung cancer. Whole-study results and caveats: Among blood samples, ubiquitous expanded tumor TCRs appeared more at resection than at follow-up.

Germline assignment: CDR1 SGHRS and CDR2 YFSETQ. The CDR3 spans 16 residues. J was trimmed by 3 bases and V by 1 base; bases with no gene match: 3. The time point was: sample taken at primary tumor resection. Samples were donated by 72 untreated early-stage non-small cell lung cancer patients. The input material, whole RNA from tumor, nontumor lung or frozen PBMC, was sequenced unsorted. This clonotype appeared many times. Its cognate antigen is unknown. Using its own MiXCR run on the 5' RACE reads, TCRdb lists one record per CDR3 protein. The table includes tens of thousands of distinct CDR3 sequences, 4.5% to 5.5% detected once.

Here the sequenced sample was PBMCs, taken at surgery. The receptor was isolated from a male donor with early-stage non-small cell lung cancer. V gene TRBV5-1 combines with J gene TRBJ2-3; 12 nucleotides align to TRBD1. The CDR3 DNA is TGCGCCAGCAGCTTGAGGGACAGGGGGCGAACAGATACGCAGTATTTT. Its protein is CASSLRDRGRTDTQYF. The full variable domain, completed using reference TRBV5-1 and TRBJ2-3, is KAGVTQTPRYLIKTRGQQVTLSCSPISGHRSVSWYQQTPGQGLQFLFEYFSETQRNKGNFPGRFSGRQFSNSRSEMNVSTLELGDSALYLCASSLRDRGRTDTQYFGPGTRLTVL.